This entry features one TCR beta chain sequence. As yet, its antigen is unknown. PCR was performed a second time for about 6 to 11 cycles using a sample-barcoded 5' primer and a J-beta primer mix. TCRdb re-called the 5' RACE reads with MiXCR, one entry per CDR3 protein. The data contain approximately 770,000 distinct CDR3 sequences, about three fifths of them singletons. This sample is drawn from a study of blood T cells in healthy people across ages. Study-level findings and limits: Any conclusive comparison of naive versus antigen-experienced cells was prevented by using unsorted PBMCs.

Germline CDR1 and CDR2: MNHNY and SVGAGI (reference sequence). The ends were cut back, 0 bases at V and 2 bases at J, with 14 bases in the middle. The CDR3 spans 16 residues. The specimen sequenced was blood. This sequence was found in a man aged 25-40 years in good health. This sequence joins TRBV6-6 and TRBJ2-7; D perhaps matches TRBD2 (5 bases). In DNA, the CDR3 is TGTGCCAGCAGTTACTCGCGAGGGCGGGCAACCTACGAGCAGTACTTC. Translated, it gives CASSYSRGRATYEQYF.